This TCR beta chain was profiled in a study of technical replicates of blood from a handful of donors. Method: immunoSEQ multiplex PCR; TCRdb's copy keeps in-frame clones and lacks some. The sample holds tens of thousands of clones; approximately 95% are singletons and the top ten take 0.25%. Trimming cost V 4 bases and J 10 bases, with 24 bases left between them. The CDR3 has 16 residues. Per germline, CDR1 SGHRS and CDR2 YFSETQ. Sample: T cells isolated from PBMCs. This sequence originates from a human donor in good health. This chain uses TRBV5-1 with TRBJ2-1; TRBD1 is a possible D gene (6 bases). CDR3 in amino acids: CASSPIPTGPGLEQFF. CDR3 in DNA: TGCGCCAGCAGCCCGATACCGACAGGCCCGGGTTTAGAGCAGTTCTTC. The variable domain in full, with the rest retrieved from reference TRBV5-1 and TRBJ2-1, is KAGVTQTPRYLIKTRGQQVTLSCSPISGHRSVSWYQQTPGQGLQFLFEYFSETQRNKGNFPGRFSGRQFSNSRSEMNVSTLELGDSALYLCASSPIPTGPGLEQFFGPGTRLTVL.